These T cell receptor beta chains were read from a single sample in a study of memory CD4+ T cells and cytomegalovirus serostatus. Assay: immunoSEQ multiplex PCR; the TCRdb copy retains only in-frame clones and omits some. The profile shows about 47,000 clones, approximately 74% of them singletons. The sequenced sample was memory CD4+ T cells from blood. The origin of the receptors is an adult in good health and CMV-seropositive. CDR3s include the opening cysteine and the closing phenylalanine or tryptophan. The order of the fields is V gene, D gene, clone size, J gene, CDR3 DNA, CDR3 protein. A D gene is named only where the DNA matches it firmly. The size field is filled for only some rows; it gives once, few, many or a size class.

TRBV6-5	-	-	TRBJ1-1	TGTGCCAGCAGTTACTTTGACACAGGGCAGAACACTGAAGCTTTCTTT	CASSYFDTGQNTEAFF
TRBV19	-	-	TRBJ2-7	TGTGCCAGTAGACCCCGGGACGGGGCCTACGAGCAGTACTTC	CASRPRDGAYEQYF
TRBV18	TRBD1	-	TRBJ2-5	TGTGCCAGCTCAGGTGTGCAGGGGGCACAAGAGACCCAGTACTTC	CASSGVQGAQETQYF
TRBV7-9	-	-	TRBJ2-5	TGTGCCAGCAGCCCGGCGGGGATACAAGAGACCCAGTACTTC	CASSPAGIQETQYF
TRBV5-8	-	-	TRBJ1-5	TGTGCCAGCAGCCCTGACATCGGGAAGCCCCAGCATTTT	CASSPDIGKPQHF
TRBV7-9	-	-	TRBJ1-1	TGTGCCAGCAGCTTAGAGGAGCTGATGAACACTGAAGCTTTCTTT	CASSLEELMNTEAFF
TRBV6-1	-	-	TRBJ2-6	TGTGCCAGCAGTGACAGGGTAAACAGGGGGGCCAACGTCCTGACTTTC	CASSDRVNRGANVLTF
TRBV7-9	TRBD1	-	TRBJ1-4	TGTGCCAGCAGCTTAGGCGGGACAGCCTTTGGAAAACTGTTTTTT	CASSLGGTAFGKLFF
TRBV14	TRBD1	-	TRBJ1-1	TGTGCCAGCAGCCGGGACAGGAACACTGAAGCTTTCTTT	CASSRDRNTEAFF
TRBV6-5	-	-	TRBJ2-7	TGTGCCAGCAGTTCCCCAGGCTACGAGCAGTACTTC	CASSSPGYEQYF
TRBV5-4	TRBD1	few	TRBJ2-7	TGTGCCAGCAGCCAATCTTACGGACAGGGGGCCTACGAGCAGTACTTC	CASSQSYGQGAYEQYF
TRBV7-8	-	-	TRBJ2-3	TGTGCCAGCAGCTTAGGGGTTAGCACAGATACGCAGTATTTT	CASSLGVSTDTQYF
TRBV28	TRBD2	-	TRBJ2-1	TGTGCCAGCAGGGTAGGGACTAGCTATGAGCAGTTCTTC	CASRVGTSYEQFF
TRBV11-3	-	-	TRBJ1-4	TGTGCCAGCACCAAGAGGGGTTCTGGGGAAAAACTGTTTTTT	CASTKRGSGEKLFF
TRBV14	TRBD1	-	TRBJ1-1	TGTGCCAGCAGCCAATGGGGACAGAGCACTGAAGCTTTCTTT	CASSQWGQSTEAFF
TRBV11-2	-	-	TRBJ1-4	TGTGCCAGCAGCCCTACAGGGACCCTAGATGAAAAACTGTTTTTT	CASSPTGTLDEKLFF
TRBV2	-	-	TRBJ1-6	TGTGCCAGCAGGGTAGGACAGTATAATTCACCCCTCCACTTT	CASRVGQYNSPLHF
TRBV7-2	-	-	TRBJ2-3	TGTGCCAGCAGCACAAAGGGACTTAGCACAGATACGCAGTATTTT	CASSTKGLSTDTQYF
TRBV7-2	TRBD1	-	TRBJ1-1	TGTGCCAGCAGACATAAACAGGGGGCGTCCACTGAAGCTTTCTTT	CASRHKQGASTEAFF
TRBV5-1	-	-	TRBJ1-2	TGCGCCAGCAGCTTGGGGACGGTTAACTATGGCTACACCTTC	CASSLGTVNYGYTF
TRBV7-7	-	-	TRBJ1-3	TGTGCTAGCAGCTTAGGACCCTCTGGAAACACCATATATTTT	CASSLGPSGNTIYF
TRBV6-5	-	-	TRBJ1-2	TGTGCCAGCAGTTACTCGACAAGGAGATATGGTGGCTACACCTTC	CASSYSTRRYGGYTF
TRBV7-7	-	-	TRBJ2-2	TGTGCTAGCAGCTATACTTCGAACACCGGGGAGCTGTTTTTT	CASSYTSNTGELFF
TRBV19	TRBD1	once	TRBJ1-1	TGTGCCAGTAGTGCGACAGGGGACGAGAACACTGAAGCTTTCTTT	CASSATGDENTEAFF
TRBV4-1	-	-	TRBJ1-4	TGCGCCAGCAGCCGCACCATGGGGGAAAAACTGTTTTTT	CASSRTMGEKLFF
TRBV5-8	TRBD1	-	TRBJ1-2	TGTGCCAGCAGCTCTACGGACAGGTTGGGAGGCTACACCTTC	CASSSTDRLGGYTF
TRBV9	-	-	TRBJ1-6	TGTGCCAGCAGCGTATACTCGGCCGCGGATTCACCCCTCCACTTT	CASSVYSAADSPLHF
TRBV15	-	-	TRBJ1-3	TGTGCCACCAGCAGAGATTTAGTCTCTGGAAACACCATATATTTT	CATSRDLVSGNTIYF
TRBV6-1	-	-	TRBJ1-2	TGTGCCAGCGGTCGAGGGGGTTTCTATGGCTACACCTTC	CASGRGGFYGYTF
TRBV6-4	TRBD1	-	TRBJ1-2	TGTGCCAGCAGTGCAGGGACAGGCGGTTATGGCTACACCTTC	CASSAGTGGYGYTF
TRBV5-6	-	few	TRBJ1-5	TGTGCCAGCAGCCGGGGACCGGAAGGCAATCAGCCCCAGCATTTT	CASSRGPEGNQPQHF
TRBV7-3	TRBD2	-	TRBJ2-1	TGTGCCAGCAGCTGGGGGGGTACCTACAATGAGCAGTTCTTC	CASSWGGTYNEQFF
TRBV4-2	-	-	TRBJ1-3	TGTGCCAGCAGCGCGGGAAGGGGGTGGGGAAACACCATATATTTT	CASSAGRGWGNTIYF
TRBV7-8	-	-	TRBJ2-2	TGTGCCAGCAGCCCCCGGGATCGAACCGGGGAGCTGTTTTTT	CASSPRDRTGELFF
TRBV5-1	-	few	TRBJ1-1	TGCGCCAGCAGCTTGCGGGCAGGGGCGAACACTGAAGCTTTCTTT	CASSLRAGANTEAFF
TRBV5-1	TRBD1	-	TRBJ1-6	TGCGCCAGCAGCCTCCAGGGGGCAGGGTCACCCCTCCACTTT	CASSLQGAGSPLHF
TRBV27	-	-	TRBJ2-7	TGTGCCAGCAGTTTGGGGGATTCCTACGAGCAGTACTTC	CASSLGDSYEQYF
TRBV25-1	-	-	TRBJ2-2	TGTGCCAGCAACACAGACACCGGGGAGCTGTTTTTT	CASNTDTGELFF
TRBV10-3	TRBD1	-	TRBJ2-3	TGTGCCATCAAGGACAGGGCGTCTTCGGATACGCAGTATTTT	CAIKDRASSDTQYF
TRBV6-5	TRBD1	-	TRBJ1-1	TGTGCCAGCAGTCAAAACAGGGGTACTGAAGCTTTCTTT	CASSQNRGTEAFF